This T cell receptor (beta chain) was observed in a study of blood T cell repertoires in COVID-19. Turning to the study itself: Nucleic acid was either cDNA or gDNA, and it came from T cells, B-cell-depleted T cells, or PBMCs.

CDR3 length: 15 residues. The germline CDR1 and CDR2 sequences are SGHRS and YFSETQ. The junction had 6 bases not matched to a gene; V was cut back by 5 bases and J by 3 bases. Sequenced by immunoSEQ multiplex PCR; TCRdb stores in-frame clones only, minus some. The table includes about 130,000 clones, 86% detected once. The specimen was peripheral blood. The chain employs TRBV5-1 and TRBJ2-7, with 12 nucleotides matching TRBD2. The receptor comes from a human donor in a cohort sampled during active COVID-19. CDR3 sequence: CASRSGTSGRYEQYF. The CDR3 DNA follows: TGCGCCAGCAGGTCCGGGACTAGCGGGCGCTACGAGCAGTACTTC.